The clone carrying this TCR beta chain was counted at least ten times. Its antigen is undetermined. This sample is drawn from a study of T cells in Graves' hyperthyroidism and ophthalmopathy. CDR3 length: 14 amino acids. The V gene end was trimmed by 7 bases and the J gene end by 0 bases; junction bases not matched to a gene: 1. RNA transcripts were the template for amplifying TCR beta CDR3 regions. During a first-round RT-PCR of the TCR CDR3, the HTBI primer set was used. TCRdb itself ran the multiplex PCR reads through MiXCR, one entry per CDR3 protein. The sample holds 400,000 to 500,000 distinct CDR3 sequences, about an eighth seen once. Overall study findings and caveats: Clonotypes that were expanded in thyroid above 0.001 mostly appeared in blood too.

The chain carries TRBV12-3 or TRBV12-4 and TRBJ1-3, with 9 bases fitting TRBD1. The receptor's source is a woman in her late teens or twenties with Graves' hyperthyroidism. Input material: blood. The DNA for the CDR3 is TGTGCCAGCATGACAGGGGGCTCTGGAAACACCATATATTTT. Translated: CASMTGGSGNTIYF.